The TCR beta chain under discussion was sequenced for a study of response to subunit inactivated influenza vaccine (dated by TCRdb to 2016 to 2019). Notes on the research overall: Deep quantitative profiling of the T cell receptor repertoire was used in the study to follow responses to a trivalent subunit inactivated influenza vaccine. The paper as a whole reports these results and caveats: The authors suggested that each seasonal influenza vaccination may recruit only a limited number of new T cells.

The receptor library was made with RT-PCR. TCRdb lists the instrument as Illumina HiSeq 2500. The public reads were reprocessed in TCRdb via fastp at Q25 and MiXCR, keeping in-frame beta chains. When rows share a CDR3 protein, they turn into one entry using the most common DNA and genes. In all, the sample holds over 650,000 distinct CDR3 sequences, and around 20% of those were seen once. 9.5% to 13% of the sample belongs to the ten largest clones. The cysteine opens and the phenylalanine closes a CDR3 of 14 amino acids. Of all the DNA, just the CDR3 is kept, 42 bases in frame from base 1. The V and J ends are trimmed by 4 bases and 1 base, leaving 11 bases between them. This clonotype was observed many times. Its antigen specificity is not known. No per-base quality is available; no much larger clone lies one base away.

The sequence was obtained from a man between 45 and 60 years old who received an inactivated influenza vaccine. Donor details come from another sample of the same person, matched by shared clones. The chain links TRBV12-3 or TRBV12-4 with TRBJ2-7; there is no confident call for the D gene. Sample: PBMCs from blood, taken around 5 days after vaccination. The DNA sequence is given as TGTGCCAGCAGTTGGAGTCGTACTTCCTACGAGCAGTACTTC. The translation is CASSWSRTSYEQYF.